These T cell receptor beta chains were read from a single sample in a study of T cell responses to AZD1222 COVID-19 vaccine. Here immunoSEQ multiplex PCR was the method, and the copy in TCRdb shows in-frame clones only, minus some. The table shows approximately 130,000 clones, with around 90% occurring only once. The source material was peripheral blood, sampled 28 days after the second AZD1222 dose. The receptor source for this set is an adult who received the AZD1222 COVID-19 vaccine. The CDR3 runs from the conserved cysteine through the conserved F or W. Fields, in order: V gene, D gene, clone size, J gene, CDR3 DNA, CDR3 protein. The D gene is left open where the match is weak. Part of the rows lack a size; the others show once, few, many or a class for expanded clones.

>TRBV10-3|TRBD1|-|TRBJ1-6
TGTGCCATCAGCGGACAGGGTAGAATTAATTCACCCCTCCACTTT
CAISGQGRINSPLHF
>TRBV5-1|-|-|TRBJ2-7
TGCGCCAGCAGCTTGGCGGGTTTAGGGGCTAGCGAGCAGTACTTC
CASSLAGLGASEQYF
>TRBV15|-|once|TRBJ1-1
TGTGCCACCAGCAGAGGGACGCGGGTCCTGAACACTGAAGCTTTCTTT
CATSRGTRVLNTEAFF
>TRBV5-1|TRBD2|once|TRBJ2-3
TGCGCCAGCAGCTGGGGGACTAGCGGGTCTAGCACAGATACGCAGTATTTT
CASSWGTSGSSTDTQYF
>TRBV18|TRBD2|-|TRBJ2-7
TGTGCCAGCTCAGCGACTAGCGGGAGGGCCCACGAGCAGTACTTC
CASSATSGRAHEQYF
>TRBV5-1|TRBD1|-|TRBJ2-1
TGCGCCAGCAGCTTGGCCGGGACAGGGGTTCGCGATGAGCAGTTCTTC
CASSLAGTGVRDEQFF
>TRBV2|-|once|TRBJ2-6
TGTGCCAGCAGTAAGAGACAGAGCTCTGGGGCCAACGTCCTGACTTTC
CASSKRQSSGANVLTF
>TRBV12-3/TRBV12-4|-|-|TRBJ1-2
TGTGCCAGCAGTTTTATGGGCCCCTATGGCTACACCTTC
CASSFMGPYGYTF
>TRBV6-4|-|-|TRBJ1-2
TGTGCCAGCAGTGATGACTATGGCTACACCTTC
CASSDDYGYTF
>TRBV29-1|TRBD1|few|TRBJ1-2
TGCAGCGCCTGGGACAGGGAAGGGTATGGCTACACCTTC
CSAWDREGYGYTF
>TRBV2|-|-|TRBJ2-1
TGTGCCAGCAGTGATTCGGGTGCGGGCAATGAGCAGTTCTTC
CASSDSGAGNEQFF